Each of the 9 T cell receptor beta chains below was sequenced from the same sample in a study of shared clonotypes between healthy human individuals. Produced via immunoSEQ multiplex PCR; TCRdb's table is partial and in-frame only. The data hold about 480,000 clones, with 79% observed a single time. The sequenced sample consisted of PBMCs. Receptors were obtained from a woman aged 40 to 50 in good health. Some clones in this sample may be carry-over from other donors' samples.

The chain employs TRBV18 and TRBJ2-5; no definite D call. Germline V gene sequence: CDR1 KGHSH, CDR2 LQKENI. This CDR3 comprises 14 residues. V dropped 3 bases and J dropped 5 bases, with 13 bases sitting between them. CDR3 loop: CASSPLWGGETQYF. In nucleotides, the CDR3 is TGTGCCAGCTCACCCTTATGGGGTGGGGAGACCCAGTACTTC.

The chain combines TRBV4-3 with TRBJ2-7; D remains unclear. Looked up from germline, CDR1 is LGHNA and CDR2 is YSLEER. The CDR3 contains 12 residues. V lost 3 bases to trimming and J lost 5 bases, with 8 bases between them. The DNA for the CDR3 is TGCGCCAGCAGCCAGGGCCGGGACGAGCAGTACTTC. The encoded protein is CASSQGRDEQYF.

The chain couples TRBV7-2 to TRBJ2-1, with TRBD2 identical over 7 bases. With V trimmed by 1 base and J by 6 bases, 12 bases remained unmatched. The germline CDR1 and CDR2 sequences are SGHTA and FQGNSA. The CDR3 loop spans 17 amino acids. CDR3 residues: CASSLGFRGLAGNEQFF. The CDR3 DNA sequence: TGTGCCAGCAGCTTAGGGTTTCGTGGGTTAGCGGGCAATGAGCAGTTCTTC. Combining the CDR3 with reference TRBV7-2 and TRBJ2-1 gives the whole variable domain GAGVSQSPSNKVTEKGKDVELRCDPISGHTALYWYRQSLGQGLEFLIYFQGNSAPDKSGLPSDRFSAERTGGSVSTLTIQRTQQEDSAVYLCASSLGFRGLAGNEQFFGPGTRLTVL.

The V and J genes are TRBV6-1 and TRBJ1-6; 8 positions agree with TRBD1. V was clipped by 7 bases and J by 10 bases; unmatched bases: 12. The CDR3 is 15 amino acids. Germline CDR1 is MNHNS and CDR2 is SASEGT. The CDR3 sequence is CASNLQGARISPLHF. DNA for the CDR3: TGTGCCAGCAACCTTCAGGGGGCTCGGATATCACCCCTCCACTTT.

The rearrangement joins TRBV29-1 to TRBJ2-7; no clear D. Trimming removed 4 bases at V and 2 bases at J, with 6 bases between. This CDR3 comprises 11 residues. Germline V gene sequence: CDR1 SQVTM, CDR2 ANQGSEA. The CDR3 nucleotides read TGCAGCGTTGGGCTTGCCTACGAGCAGTACTTC. Amino acids: CSVGLAYEQYF.

The chain has TRBV10-3 and TRBJ2-1; D is unclear. V lost 4 bases and J 2 bases, leaving 6 bases between the germline ends. The CDR3 has 13 amino acids. Germline values: CDR1 ENHRY, CDR2 SYGVKD. The CDR3 region is CAISGPTYNEQFF. In nucleotides, the CDR3 is TGTGCCATCAGTGGGCCCACCTACAATGAGCAGTTCTTC.

The rearrangement links TRBV29-1 to TRBJ1-1; D is unresolved. Germline CDR1 and CDR2: SQVTM and ANQGSEA. Trimming left V 7 bases short and J 1 base short, with 16 bases between. The CDR3 sequence is 14 residues long. The CDR3 nucleotides are TGCAGCGCCGAATATGAACCCGAGAACACTGAAGCTTTCTTT. Translated, it gives CSAEYEPENTEAFF.

This clone showed up just once. The J gene is TRBJ2-5, the V gene TRBV2; 8 bases match TRBD1. Trimming at V came to 3 bases and at J to 4 bases, leaving 4 bases not matched to a gene. Germline V gives CDR1 SNHLY, CDR2 FYNNEI. This CDR3 is built from 14 residues. CDR3 residues: CASSDRGQGETQYF. DNA for the CDR3: TGTGCCAGCAGTGATCGCGGACAGGGAGAGACCCAGTACTTC.

The sample holds many counts of this clone. This same CDR3 is encoded by further DNA sequences in the sample. CDR3 amino acids: CASSVGRSTDTQYF. The CDR3 bases are TGTGCCAGCAGTGTCGGGAGGAGCACAGATACGCAGTATTTT. The chain carries TRBV2 and TRBJ2-3, with 7 bases that match TRBD2. This CDR3 has 14 amino acids. CDR1 SNHLY and CDR2 FYNNEI come from the germline V gene. V was pared by 4 bases and J by 0 bases, with 1 base of the junction left unmatched.